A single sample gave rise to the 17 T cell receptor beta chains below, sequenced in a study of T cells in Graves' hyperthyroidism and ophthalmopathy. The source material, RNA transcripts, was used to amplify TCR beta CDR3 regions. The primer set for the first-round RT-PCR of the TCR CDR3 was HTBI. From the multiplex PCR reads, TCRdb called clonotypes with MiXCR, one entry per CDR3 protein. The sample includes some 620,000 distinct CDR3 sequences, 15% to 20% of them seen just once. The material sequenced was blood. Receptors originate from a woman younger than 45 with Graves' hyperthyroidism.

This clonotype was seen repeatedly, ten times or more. CDR3 sequence: CASSLDARDFYNEQFF. CDR3 nucleotides: TGCGCCAGCAGCTTAGACGCGCGGGATTTTTACAATGAGCAGTTCTTC. The V and J genes are TRBV5-1 and TRBJ2-1; maybe TRBD2 (6 bases). The germline V gene has CDR1 SGHRS and CDR2 YFSETQ. This CDR3 has 16 amino acids. Deletions cut 2 bases from V and 4 bases from J, with 16 bases between.

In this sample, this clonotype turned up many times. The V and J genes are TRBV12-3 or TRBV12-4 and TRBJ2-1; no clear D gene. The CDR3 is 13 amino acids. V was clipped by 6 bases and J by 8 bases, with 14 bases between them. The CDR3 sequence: CASRRSWSDEQFF. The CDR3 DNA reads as TGTGCCAGCAGGCGTTCGTGGTCGGATGAGCAGTTCTTC.

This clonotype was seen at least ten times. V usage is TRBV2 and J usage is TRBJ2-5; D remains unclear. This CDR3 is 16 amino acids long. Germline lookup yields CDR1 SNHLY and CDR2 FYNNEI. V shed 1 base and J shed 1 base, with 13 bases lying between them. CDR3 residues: CASSEDNGPGQETQYF. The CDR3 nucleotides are TGTGCCAGCAGTGAAGACAACGGGCCGGGCCAAGAGACCCAGTACTTC.

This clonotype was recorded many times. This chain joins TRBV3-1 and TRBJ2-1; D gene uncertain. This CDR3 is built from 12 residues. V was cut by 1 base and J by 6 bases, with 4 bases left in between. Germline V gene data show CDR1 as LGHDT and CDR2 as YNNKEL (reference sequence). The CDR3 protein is CASSQGGNEQFF. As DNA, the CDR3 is TGTGCCAGCAGCCAAGGGGGCAATGAGCAGTTCTTC.

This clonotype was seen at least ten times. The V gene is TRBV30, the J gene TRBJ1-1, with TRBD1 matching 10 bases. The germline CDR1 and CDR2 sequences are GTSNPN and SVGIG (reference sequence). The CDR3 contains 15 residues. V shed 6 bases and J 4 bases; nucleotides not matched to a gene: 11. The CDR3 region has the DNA TGTGCCTGTTTTCCCGGGACAGGGGATGGCACTGAAGCTTTCTTT. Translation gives CACFPGTGDGTEAFF.

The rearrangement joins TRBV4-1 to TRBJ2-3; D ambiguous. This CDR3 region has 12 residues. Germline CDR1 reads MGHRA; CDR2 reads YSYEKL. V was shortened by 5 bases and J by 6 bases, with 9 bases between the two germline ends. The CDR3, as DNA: TGCGCCAGCAGCGATATGAGCGATACGCAGTATTTT. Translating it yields CASSDMSDTQYF.

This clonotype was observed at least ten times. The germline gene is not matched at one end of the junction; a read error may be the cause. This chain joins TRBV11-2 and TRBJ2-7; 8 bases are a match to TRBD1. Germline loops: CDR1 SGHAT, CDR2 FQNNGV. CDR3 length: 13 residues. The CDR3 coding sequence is TGTGCCAGCAGTTTAGACAGGGGCTACGAGCAGTACTTC. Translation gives CASSLDRGYEQYF.

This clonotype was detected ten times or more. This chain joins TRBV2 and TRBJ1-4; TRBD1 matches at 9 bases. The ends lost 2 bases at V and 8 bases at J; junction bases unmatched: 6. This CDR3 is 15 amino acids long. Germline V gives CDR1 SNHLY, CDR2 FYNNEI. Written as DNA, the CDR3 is TGTGCCAGCAGTGAATCGGGACAGGGACTCGAAAAACTGTTTTTT. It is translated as CASSESGQGLEKLFF.

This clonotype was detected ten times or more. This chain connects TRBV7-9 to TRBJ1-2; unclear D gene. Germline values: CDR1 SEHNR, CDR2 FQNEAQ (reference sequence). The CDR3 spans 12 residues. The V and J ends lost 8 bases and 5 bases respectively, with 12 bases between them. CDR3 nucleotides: TGTGCCAGCTCACCCGATGTATATGGCTACACCTTC. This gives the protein CASSPDVYGYTF.

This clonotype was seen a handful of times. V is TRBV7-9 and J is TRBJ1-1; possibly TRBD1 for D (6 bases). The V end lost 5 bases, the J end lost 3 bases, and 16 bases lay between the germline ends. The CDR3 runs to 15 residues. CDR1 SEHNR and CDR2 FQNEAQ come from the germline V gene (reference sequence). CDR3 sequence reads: CASSRIGQWDTEAFF. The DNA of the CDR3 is TGTGCCAGCAGCCGAATCGGACAGTGGGACACTGAAGCTTTCTTT.

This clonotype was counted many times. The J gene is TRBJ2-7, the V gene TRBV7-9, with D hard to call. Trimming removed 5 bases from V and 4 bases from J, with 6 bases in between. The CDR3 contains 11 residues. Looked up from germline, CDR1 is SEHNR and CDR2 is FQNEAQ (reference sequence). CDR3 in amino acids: CASSMTYEQYF. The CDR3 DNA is TGTGCCAGCAGCATGACTTACGAGCAGTACTTC.

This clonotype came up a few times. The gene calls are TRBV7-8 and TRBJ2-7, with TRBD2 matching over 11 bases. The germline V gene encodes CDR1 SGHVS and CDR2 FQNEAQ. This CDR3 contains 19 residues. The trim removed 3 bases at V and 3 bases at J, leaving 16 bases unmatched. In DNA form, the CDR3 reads TGTGCCAGCAGCTTTTCGGCTAGCGGGAGGCCCAAACCCCTCTACGAGCAGTACTTC. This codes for CASSFSASGRPKPLYEQYF.

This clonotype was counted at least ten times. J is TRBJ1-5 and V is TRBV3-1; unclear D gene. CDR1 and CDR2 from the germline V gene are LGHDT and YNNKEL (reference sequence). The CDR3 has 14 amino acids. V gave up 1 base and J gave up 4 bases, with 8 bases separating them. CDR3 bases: TGTGCCAGCAGCCAAGGGTCAGGAAATCAGCCCCAGCATTTT. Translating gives CASSQGSGNQPQHF.

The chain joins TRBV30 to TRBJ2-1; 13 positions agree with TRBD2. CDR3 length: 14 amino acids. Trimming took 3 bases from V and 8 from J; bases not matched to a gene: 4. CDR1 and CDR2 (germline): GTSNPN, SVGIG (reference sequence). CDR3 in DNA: TGTGCCTGGAGACTAGCGGGAGGGCTGGATGAGCAGTTCTTC. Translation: CAWRLAGGLDEQFF. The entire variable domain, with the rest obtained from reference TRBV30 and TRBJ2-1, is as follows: SQTIHQWPATLVQPVGSPLSLECTVEGTSNPNLYWYRQAAGRGLQLLFYSVGIGQISSEVPQNLSASRPQDRQFILSSKKLLLSDSGFYLCAWRLAGGLDEQFFGPGTRLTVL.

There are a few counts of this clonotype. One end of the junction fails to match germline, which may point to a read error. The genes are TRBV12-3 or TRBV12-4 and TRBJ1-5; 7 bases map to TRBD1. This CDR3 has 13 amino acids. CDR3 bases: TGTGCCAGCCGTTTGGACAGGAATCAGCCCCAGCATTTT. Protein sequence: CASRLDRNQPQHF.

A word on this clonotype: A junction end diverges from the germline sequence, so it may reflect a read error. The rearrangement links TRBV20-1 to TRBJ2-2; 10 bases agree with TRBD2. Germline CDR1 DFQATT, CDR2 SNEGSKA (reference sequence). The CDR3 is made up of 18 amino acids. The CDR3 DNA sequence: TGCAGTGTTAGAGATTGGTCAAGCGGGAGGGTTAACACCGGGGAGCTGTTTTTT. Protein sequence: CSVRDWSSGRVNTGELFF.

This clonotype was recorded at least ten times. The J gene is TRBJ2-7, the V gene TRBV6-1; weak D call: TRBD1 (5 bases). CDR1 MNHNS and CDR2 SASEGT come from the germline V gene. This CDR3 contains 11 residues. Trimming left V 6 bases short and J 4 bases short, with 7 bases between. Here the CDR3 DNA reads TGTGCCAGCAGGGCAGGGTACGAGCAGTACTTC. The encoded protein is CASRAGYEQYF.